This TCR beta chain was captured in a study of T cell changes during pregnancy in multiple sclerosis. The count of this clone is one. Clones were read by immunoSEQ multiplex PCR, and TCRdb kept only the in-frame ones, dropping some. Of some 80,000 clones detected, 94% appear once; the ten largest clones hold approximately 0.15%. Germline trimming cut 5 bases from V and 3 bases from J; bases unmatched to any gene: 5. The CDR3 extends over 14 amino acids. Germline V gene sequence: CDR1 SQVTM, CDR2 ANQGSEA. The origin of this receptor is a female donor with multiple sclerosis, enrolled in a pregnancy study. Sequencing used CD4+ T cells from peripheral blood mononuclear cells, obtained after pregnancy. The rearrangement links TRBV29-1 to TRBJ2-1; 9 bases agree with TRBD1. In DNA, the CDR3 is TGCAGCGTTCAACAGGGGGCGAACTACAATGAGCAGTTCTTC. Translation gives CSVQQGANYNEQFF.